This paragraph reports one T cell receptor (beta chain). This clone ranks as medium-sized (0.01 to 0.1%) by frequency alone, as no count is recorded. Its antigen remains undetermined. A read error may account for a junction end that differs from germline. The CDR3 extends 3 residues past the end of the read, so its final part is completed from the germline J gene. This record belongs to a study of Tregs in tolerant kidney transplant recipients (dated by TCRdb to about 2019). A note on the overall study: Transplants used related donors with nonmyeloablative bone marrow transplantation; mixed chimerism was transient in the human trials. The study used TCRbeta sequencing to identify donor-specific regulatory T cells before combined kidney and bone marrow transplantation, then tracked those cells after transplant.

Paper-wide results and their limitations: Because the study included only a small number of patients, the results must be confirmed in larger populations and under other immunosuppression protocols. Biological reproducibility was not directly assessed, although technical replication error appeared to be minimal. Donor-specific Treg expansion was found to exceed global Treg expansion in tolerant patients, suggesting antigen-driven rather than nonspecific expansion. PCR primers changed over time for some patients, so nucleotide-level comparison across those patients' samples was not possible. Expanding Tregs with activated donor B cells appeared to identify the most biologically relevant and donor-specific TCRbeta repertoire.

The germline V gene supplies CDR1 LGHNA and CDR2 YNFKEQ. The CDR3 contains 16 residues, cysteine and phenylalanine counted. Sequencing covers 39 bases of the CDR3, shown here with the frame starting at base 1. For TCRbeta CDR3 sequencing, genomic DNA was extracted from sorted cells using the QIAGEN DNeasy Blood and Tissue Kit. High-throughput TCRbeta CDR3 sequencing was carried out commercially through immunoSEQ, with PCR amplification with bias correction and internal controls included. Turning to the authors' computational methods: Unique productive TCRbeta sequences were defined by CDR3 nucleotide sequence when primers matched and otherwise by CDR3 amino acid sequence together with Vbeta and Jbeta genes. Donor-reactive sequences were defined as at least 5-fold expanded in CFSE-low cells versus unstimulated cells, with frequency of at least 0.01% in CFSE-low cells. Jensen-Shannon divergence calculated on the top 100 TCRbeta sequences ranked by frequency was used to measure repertoire divergence. For samples with multiple sequencing runs, sorting error was corrected separately for each run before the runs were pooled. TCRdb retrieved this table from immuneACCESS and kept in-frame rearrangements only. Not all clones are present; in checked studies, unresolved V genes account for under half, and no reason is known for the remainder. D and trimming come from the DNA, and the V and J calls and clone size come from that table. For this sample, the table gives some 2,200 clones. 4.5% to 6% of the sample is in the top ten clones.

This specimen's time point label, per the study, means: blood sample drawn before combined kidney and bone marrow transplant. In bulk CFSE mixed lymphocyte reactions, CFSE-labeled recipient PBMCs were cocultured with irradiated donor PBMCs for six to seven days, then stained for CD3/CD4/CD8 and FACS-sorted. The patients were several recipients of combined kidney and bone marrow transplants from the ITN036ST trial, and samples were available only from these trial subjects. Healthy control blood was processed to PBMCs by Ficoll density gradient and cryopreserved, and patient PBMCs were collected before and after transplant.

The sample in question was CD8+ T cells from blood cultured with allogeneic cells, obtained before the transplant. The chain links TRBV4-2 with TRBJ2-5; TRBD1 could be the D gene, as 6 bases match. The source of this sequence is a human patient who received a combined kidney and bone marrow transplant. For the CDR3, the sequence is CASSQELNRAAETQYF. The DNA read from the CDR3 is TGCGCCAGCAGCCAAGAACTGAACAGGGCGGCAGAGACC.